This T cell receptor (beta chain) was found in a study of cytomegalovirus exposure and HLA in healthy donors. Primers for the PCR totalled 60 Vbeta and 13 Jbeta. Using immunoSEQ multiplex PCR, the repertoire was profiled, and TCRdb retains in-frame clones only, with some absent. This table holds approximately 220,000 clones, 65% to 90% found once. On this clone: The antigen is undetermined.

Germline V gives CDR1 SGHRS, CDR2 YFSETQ. J gave up 3 bases and V 5 bases, and 13 bases lay outside the gene matches. The CDR3 consists of 17 residues. Study-level findings and limits: Reports indicate that TCR beta sequences accurately predicted the HLA-A and HLA-B alleles of most subjects.

The sequencing input was PBMCs. The rearrangement links TRBV5-1 to TRBJ1-3; 8 bases match TRBD1. This receptor was identified in a girl aged 5 to 17 in good health and CMV-seronegative. CDR3 DNA: TGCGCCAGCAGGTCAACAACCGGGACAGGATATGGAAACACCATATATTTT. Translating gives CASRSTTGTGYGNTIYF.